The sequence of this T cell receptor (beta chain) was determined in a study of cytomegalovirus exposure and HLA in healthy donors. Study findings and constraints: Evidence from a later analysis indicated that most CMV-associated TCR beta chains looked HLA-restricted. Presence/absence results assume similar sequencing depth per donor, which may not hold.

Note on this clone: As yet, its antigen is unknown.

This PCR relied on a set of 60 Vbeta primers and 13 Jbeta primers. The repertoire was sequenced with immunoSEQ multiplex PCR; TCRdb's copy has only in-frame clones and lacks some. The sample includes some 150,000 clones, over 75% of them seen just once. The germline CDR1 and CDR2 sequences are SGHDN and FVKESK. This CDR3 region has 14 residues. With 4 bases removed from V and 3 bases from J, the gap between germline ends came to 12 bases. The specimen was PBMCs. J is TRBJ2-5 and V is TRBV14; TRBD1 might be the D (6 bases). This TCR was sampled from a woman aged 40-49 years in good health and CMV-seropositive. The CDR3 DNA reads TGTGCCAGCAGCCGAACAGGGCTGGAAGAGACCCAGTACTTC. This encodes CASSRTGLEETQYF.